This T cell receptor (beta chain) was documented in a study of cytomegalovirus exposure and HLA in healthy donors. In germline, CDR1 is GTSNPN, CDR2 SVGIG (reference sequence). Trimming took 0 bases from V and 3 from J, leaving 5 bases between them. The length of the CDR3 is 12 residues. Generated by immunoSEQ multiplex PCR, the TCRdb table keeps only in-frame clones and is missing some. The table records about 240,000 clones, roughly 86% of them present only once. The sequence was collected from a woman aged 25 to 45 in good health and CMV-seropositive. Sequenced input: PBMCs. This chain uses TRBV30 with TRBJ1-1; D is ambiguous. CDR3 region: CAWSVLYTEAFF. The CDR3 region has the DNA TGTGCCTGGAGTGTACTTTACACTGAAGCTTTCTTT.